The entry below describes one TCR beta chain. Other nucleotide sequences in the sample specify the same CDR3. This sample stems from a study of shared clonotypes between healthy human individuals. Sequencing used immunoSEQ multiplex PCR; TCRdb keeps in-frame clones, though not all of them. The table shows 2 million to 2.5 million clones, with just over 90% occurring only once. This CDR3 spans 16 amino acids. The trim removed 3 bases at V and 5 bases at J, leaving 6 bases unmatched. CDR1 is SGHRS and CDR2 is YFSETQ in the germline V gene. The chain recombines TRBV5-1 with TRBJ2-3; 13 bases match TRBD2. The sequence derives from a young man in good health. Some clones in this sample may be carry-over from other donors' samples. Material: naive CD4+ T cells from PBMCs. Specified subset: CD45RA+ positively selected. The CDR3 loop is CASSSRTSGSGDTQYF. Written as DNA, the CDR3 is TGCGCCAGCAGCTCGAGGACTAGCGGGAGTGGAGATACGCAGTATTTT.